This T cell receptor (beta chain) was obtained from a study of T cells in Graves' hyperthyroidism and ophthalmopathy. The CDR3 regions of TCR beta were amplified from RNA transcripts. First-round RT-PCR of the TCR CDR3 relied on the HTBI primer set. One entry per CDR3 protein results from TCRdb running MiXCR on the multiplex PCR reads. The table has approximately 420,000 distinct CDR3 sequences, under 15% seen once. Only a few counts were recorded for this clonotype. CDR1 and CDR2 (germline): SQVTM, ANQGSEA. The length of the CDR3 is 11 residues. V lost 7 bases, J lost 5 bases, and 11 bases lay in between.

V usage is TRBV29-1 and J usage is TRBJ2-5, with D possibly matching TRBD2 (5 bases). Specimen: blood. This sequence originates from a woman aged 30 to 39 with Graves' hyperthyroidism. CDR3 region: CSAQPGETQYF. The CDR3 region has the DNA TGCAGCGCCCAACCGGGGGAGACCCAGTACTTC.